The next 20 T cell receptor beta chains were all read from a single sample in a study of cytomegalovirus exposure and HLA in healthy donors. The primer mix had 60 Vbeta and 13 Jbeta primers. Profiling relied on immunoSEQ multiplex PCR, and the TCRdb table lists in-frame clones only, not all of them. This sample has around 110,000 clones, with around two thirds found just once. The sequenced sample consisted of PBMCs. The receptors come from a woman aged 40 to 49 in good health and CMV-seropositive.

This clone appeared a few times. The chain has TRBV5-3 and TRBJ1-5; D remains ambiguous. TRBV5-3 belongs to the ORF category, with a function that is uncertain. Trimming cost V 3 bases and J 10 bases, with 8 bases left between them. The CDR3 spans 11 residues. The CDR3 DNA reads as TGTGCCAGAAGCTCTCCGGTCCCCCAGCATTTT. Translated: CARSSPVPQHF.

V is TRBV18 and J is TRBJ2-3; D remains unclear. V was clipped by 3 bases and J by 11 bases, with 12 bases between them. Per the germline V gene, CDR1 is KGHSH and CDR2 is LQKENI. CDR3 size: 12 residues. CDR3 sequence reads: CASSPDQARQYF. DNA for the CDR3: TGTGCCAGCTCACCTGACCAGGCACGGCAGTATTTT.

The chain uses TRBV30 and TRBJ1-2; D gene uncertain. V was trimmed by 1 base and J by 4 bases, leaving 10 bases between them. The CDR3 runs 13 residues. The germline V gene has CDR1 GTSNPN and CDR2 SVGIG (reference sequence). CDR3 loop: CAWSAPRGYGYTF. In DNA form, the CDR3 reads TGTGCCTGGAGTGCCCCTCGGGGCTATGGCTACACCTTC.

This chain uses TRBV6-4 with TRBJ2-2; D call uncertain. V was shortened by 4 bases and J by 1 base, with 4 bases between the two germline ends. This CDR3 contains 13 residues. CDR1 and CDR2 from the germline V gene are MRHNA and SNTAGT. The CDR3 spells CASSAGNTGELFF. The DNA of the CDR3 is TGTGCCAGCAGTGCAGGGAACACCGGGGAGCTGTTTTTT.

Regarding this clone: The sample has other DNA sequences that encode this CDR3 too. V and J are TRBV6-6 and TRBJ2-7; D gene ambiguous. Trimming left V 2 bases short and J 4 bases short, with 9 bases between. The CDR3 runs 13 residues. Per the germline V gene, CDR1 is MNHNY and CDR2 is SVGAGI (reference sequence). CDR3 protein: CASSYPPGYEQYF. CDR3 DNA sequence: TGTGCCAGCAGTTACCCGCCGGGTTACGAGCAGTACTTC.

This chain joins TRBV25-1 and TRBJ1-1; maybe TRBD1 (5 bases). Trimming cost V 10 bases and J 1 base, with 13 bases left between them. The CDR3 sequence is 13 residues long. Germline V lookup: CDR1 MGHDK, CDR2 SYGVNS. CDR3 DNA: TGTGCCACCGTCAGGGACTCGAACACTGAAGCTTTCTTT. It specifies CATVRDSNTEAFF.

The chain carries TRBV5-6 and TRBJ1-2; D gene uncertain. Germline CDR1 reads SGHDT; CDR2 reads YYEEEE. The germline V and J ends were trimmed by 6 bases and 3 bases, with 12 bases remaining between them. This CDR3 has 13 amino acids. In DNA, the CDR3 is TGTGCCAGCAATACGGGTCTCGACTATGGCTACACCTTC. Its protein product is CASNTGLDYGYTF.

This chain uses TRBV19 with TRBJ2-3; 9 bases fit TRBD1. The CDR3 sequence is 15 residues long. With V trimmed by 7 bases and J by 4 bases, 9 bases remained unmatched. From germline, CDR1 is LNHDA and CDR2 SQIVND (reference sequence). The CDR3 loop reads CASKAGQGEADTQYF. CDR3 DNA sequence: TGTGCCAGTAAGGCGGGACAGGGAGAGGCAGATACGCAGTATTTT.

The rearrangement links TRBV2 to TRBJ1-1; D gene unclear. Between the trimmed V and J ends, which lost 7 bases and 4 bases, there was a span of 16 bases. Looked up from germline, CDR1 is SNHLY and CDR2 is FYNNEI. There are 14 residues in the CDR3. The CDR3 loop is CASMTGGEGTEAFF. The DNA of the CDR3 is TGTGCCAGCATGACCGGCGGTGAGGGCACTGAAGCTTTCTTT.

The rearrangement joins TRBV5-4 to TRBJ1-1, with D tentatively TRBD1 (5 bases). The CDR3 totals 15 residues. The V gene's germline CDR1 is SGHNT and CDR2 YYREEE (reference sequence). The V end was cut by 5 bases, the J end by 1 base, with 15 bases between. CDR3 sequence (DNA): TGTGCCAGCAGGCCTTCACCGGGGGAGAACACTGAAGCTTTCTTT. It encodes CASRPSPGENTEAFF.

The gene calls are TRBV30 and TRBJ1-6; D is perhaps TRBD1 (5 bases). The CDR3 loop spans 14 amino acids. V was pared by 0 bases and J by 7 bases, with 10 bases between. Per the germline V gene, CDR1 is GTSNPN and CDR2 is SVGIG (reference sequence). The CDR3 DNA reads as TGTGCCTGGAGTGTCGAACAGGAAAATTCACCCCTCCACTTT. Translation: CAWSVEQENSPLHF.

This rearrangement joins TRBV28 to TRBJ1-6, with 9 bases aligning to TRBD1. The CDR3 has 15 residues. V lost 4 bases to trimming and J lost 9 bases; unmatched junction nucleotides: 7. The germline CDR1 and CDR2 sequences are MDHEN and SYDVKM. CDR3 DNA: TGTGCCAGCAGTTCAACAGGGGGCAGCGGTTCACCCCTCCACTTT. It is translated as CASSSTGGSGSPLHF.

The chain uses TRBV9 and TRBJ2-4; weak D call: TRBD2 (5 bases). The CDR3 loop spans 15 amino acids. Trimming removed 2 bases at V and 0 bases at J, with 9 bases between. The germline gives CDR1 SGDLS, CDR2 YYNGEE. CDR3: CASSVGDLAKNIQYF. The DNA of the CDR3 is TGTGCCAGCAGCGTGGGAGACCTAGCCAAAAACATTCAGTACTTC. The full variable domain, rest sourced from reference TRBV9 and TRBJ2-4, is DSGVTQTPKHLITATGQRVTLRCSPRSGDLSVYWYQQSLDQGLQFLIQYYNGEERAKGNILERFSAQQFPDLHSELNLSSLELGDSALYFCASSVGDLAKNIQYFGAGTRLSVL.

CDR3 protein: CASSLGVQGYNEQFF. In nucleotides, the CDR3 is TGTGCCAGCAGCTTAGGGGTTCAGGGTTACAATGAGCAGTTCTTC. The rearrangement uses TRBV7-2 and TRBJ2-1, with a weak D call TRBD1 (5 bases). The CDR3 extends over 15 amino acids. Per the germline V gene, CDR1 is SGHTA and CDR2 is FQGNSA. The V gene lost 1 base and the J gene lost 4 bases, with 11 bases spanning the gap.

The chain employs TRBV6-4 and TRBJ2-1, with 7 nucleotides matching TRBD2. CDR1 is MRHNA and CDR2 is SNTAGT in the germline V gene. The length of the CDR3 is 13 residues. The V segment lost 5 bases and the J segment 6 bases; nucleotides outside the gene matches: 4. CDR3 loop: CASSPRGVNEQFF. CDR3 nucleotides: TGTGCCAGCAGTCCCCGGGGGGTCAATGAGCAGTTCTTC.

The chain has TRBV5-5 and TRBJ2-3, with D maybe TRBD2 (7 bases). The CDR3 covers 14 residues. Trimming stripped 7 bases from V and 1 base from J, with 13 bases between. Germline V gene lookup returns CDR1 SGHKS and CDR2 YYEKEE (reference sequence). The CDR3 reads CASHSGGGTDTQYF. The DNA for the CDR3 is TGTGCCAGCCACTCGGGGGGCGGCACAGATACGCAGTATTTT.

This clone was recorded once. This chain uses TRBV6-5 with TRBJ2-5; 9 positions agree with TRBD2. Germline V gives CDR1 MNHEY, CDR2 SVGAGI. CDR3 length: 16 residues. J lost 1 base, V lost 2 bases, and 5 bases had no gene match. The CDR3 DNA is TGTGCCAGCAGTTACGGGCTAGCGGGGCTCCAAGAGACCCAGTACTTC. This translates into CASSYGLAGLQETQYF.

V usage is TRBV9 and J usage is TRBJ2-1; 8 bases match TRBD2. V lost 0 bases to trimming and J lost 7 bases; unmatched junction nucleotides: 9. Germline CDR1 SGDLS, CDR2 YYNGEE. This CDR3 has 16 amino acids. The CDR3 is CASSVDSGGTGNEQFF. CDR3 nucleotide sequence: TGTGCCAGCAGCGTAGACTCGGGGGGGACCGGGAATGAGCAGTTCTTC.

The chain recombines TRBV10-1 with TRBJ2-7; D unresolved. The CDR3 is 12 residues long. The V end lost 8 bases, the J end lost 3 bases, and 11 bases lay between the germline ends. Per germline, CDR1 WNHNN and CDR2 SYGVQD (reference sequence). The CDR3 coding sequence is TGCGCCAGCGGCGGCAGCTACTACGAGCAGTACTTC. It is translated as CASGGSYYEQYF.

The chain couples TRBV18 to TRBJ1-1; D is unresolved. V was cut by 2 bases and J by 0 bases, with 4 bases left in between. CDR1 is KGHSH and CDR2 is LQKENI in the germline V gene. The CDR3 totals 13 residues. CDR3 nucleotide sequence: TGTGCCAGCTCACCAACTGTGAACACTGAAGCTTTCTTT. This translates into CASSPTVNTEAFF. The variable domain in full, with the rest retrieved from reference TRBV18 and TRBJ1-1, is NAGVMQNPRHLVRRRGQEARLRCSPMKGHSHVYWYRQLPEEGLKFMVYLQKENIIDESGMPKERFSAEFPKEGPSILRIQQVVRGDSAAYFCASSPTVNTEAFFGQGTRLTVV.